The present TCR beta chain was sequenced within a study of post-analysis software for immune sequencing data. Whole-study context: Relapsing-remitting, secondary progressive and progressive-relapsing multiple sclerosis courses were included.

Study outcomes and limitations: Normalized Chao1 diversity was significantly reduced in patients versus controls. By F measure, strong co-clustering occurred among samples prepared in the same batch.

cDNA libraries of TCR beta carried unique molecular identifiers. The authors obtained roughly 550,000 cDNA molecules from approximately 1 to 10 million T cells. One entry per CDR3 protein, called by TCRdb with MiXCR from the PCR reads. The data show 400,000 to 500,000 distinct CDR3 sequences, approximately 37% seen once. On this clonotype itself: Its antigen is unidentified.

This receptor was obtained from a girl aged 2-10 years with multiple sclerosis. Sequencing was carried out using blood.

The CDR3 spells CASRGGTGELFF. CDR3 bases: TGTGCCAGCAGGGGGGGCACCGGGGAGCTGTTTTTT. This rearrangement joins TRBV12-3 or TRBV12-4 to TRBJ2-2; weak D call: TRBD2 (6 bases). The CDR3 runs 12 residues. The V end was cut by 6 bases, the J end by 4 bases, with 6 bases between.